Below are 21 T cell receptor beta chains sequenced from a single sample in a study of T cells after yellow fever vaccination. Via MiXCR, TCRdb re-called the 5' RACE reads, giving one row per CDR3 protein. The sample holds under 550,000 distinct CDR3 sequences, about a fifth seen once. Sample: PBMCs, taken approximately 22 days after the first yellow fever vaccination. The receptors derive from a man aged 18 to 35 who received the YFV17D yellow fever vaccine.

This clonotype showed up just a few times. The chain has TRBV9 and TRBJ2-7, with a weak D call TRBD2 (6 bases). The CDR3 runs 15 residues. Trimming removed 4 bases from V and 1 base from J, with 15 bases in between. Germline CDR1 reads SGDLS; CDR2 reads YYNGEE. This CDR3 reads CASSPARGSSYEQYF. CDR3 DNA sequence: TGTGCCAGCAGCCCGGCCCGGGGGTCGTCCTACGAGCAGTACTTC.

This clonotype was seen only a few times. The chain links TRBV9 to TRBJ2-5, with D uncertain. The germline CDR1 and CDR2 sequences are SGDLS and YYNGEE. This CDR3 is 13 amino acids long. Trimming removed 0 bases at V and 5 bases at J, with 8 bases between. As DNA, the CDR3 is TGTGCCAGCAGCGTAGAAGCGTGGGAGACCCAGTACTTC. Translating it yields CASSVEAWETQYF.

The chain uses TRBV7-2 and TRBJ2-5; D remains ambiguous. The CDR3 has 12 amino acids. From germline, CDR1 is SGHTA and CDR2 FQGNSA. Trimming removed 6 bases at V and 1 base at J, with 6 bases between. In DNA, the CDR3 is TGTGCCAGCAGTACTTTCCAAGAGACCCAGTACTTC. Translation gives CASSTFQETQYF. The entire variable domain, with the rest obtained from reference TRBV7-2 and TRBJ2-5, is as follows: GAGVSQSPSNKVTEKGKDVELRCDPISGHTALYWYRQSLGQGLEFLIYFQGNSAPDKSGLPSDRFSAERTGGSVSTLTIQRTQQEDSAVYLCASSTFQETQYFGPGTRLLVL.

This rearrangement joins TRBV4-3 to TRBJ2-3; 8 bases map to TRBD2. Germline V lookup: CDR1 LGHNA, CDR2 YSLEER. V lost 0 bases to trimming and J lost 0 bases; unmatched junction nucleotides: 5. This CDR3 has 17 residues. CDR3 bases: TGCGCCAGCAGCCAAGATAAGGGGACTAGGAGCACAGATACGCAGTATTTT. Protein sequence: CASSQDKGTRSTDTQYF.

There are many counts of this clonotype. The chain joins TRBV12-3 or TRBV12-4 to TRBJ1-5, with a tentative D call TRBD1 (5 bases). This CDR3 is 14 amino acids long. V lost 5 bases and J 5 bases, leaving 13 bases between the germline ends. The CDR3 loop is CASSPIDRDQPQHF. As DNA, the CDR3 is TGTGCCAGCAGTCCGATTGACAGAGATCAGCCCCAGCATTTT.

In this sample, this clonotype turned up a few times. The rearrangement uses TRBV5-5 and TRBJ1-1; no reliable D call. The CDR3 has 13 residues. Germline CDR1 and CDR2: SGHKS and YYEKEE (reference sequence). V gave up 7 bases and J gave up 1 base, with 11 bases separating them. CDR3: CASAKVANTEAFF. The CDR3 region has the DNA TGTGCCAGCGCTAAGGTGGCGAACACTGAAGCTTTCTTT.

This clonotype showed up many times. The chain uses TRBV7-2 and TRBJ2-3; D is undetermined. The germline V and J ends were trimmed by 2 bases and 4 bases, with 7 bases remaining between them. Germline-derived CDR1 and CDR2 are SGHTA and FQGNSA. The CDR3 length is 13 residues. CDR3 sequence reads: CASSLSFADTQYF. The CDR3 coding sequence is TGTGCCAGCAGCTTATCTTTCGCAGATACGCAGTATTTT. Together with reference TRBV7-2 and TRBJ2-3, the CDR3 gives the full variable domain: GAGVSQSPSNKVTEKGKDVELRCDPISGHTALYWYRQSLGQGLEFLIYFQGNSAPDKSGLPSDRFSAERTGGSVSTLTIQRTQQEDSAVYLCASSLSFADTQYFGPGTRLTVL.

The rearrangement uses TRBV5-1 and TRBJ2-3; TRBD2 matches at 7 bases. CDR1 and CDR2 (germline): SGHRS, YFSETQ. The V segment lost 0 bases and the J segment 1 base; nucleotides outside the gene matches: 8. This CDR3 has 17 amino acids. CDR3 residues: CASSLGPQAGGTDTQYF. CDR3 DNA: TGCGCCAGCAGCTTGGGGCCGCAGGCGGGAGGCACAGATACGCAGTATTTT.

The chain uses TRBV12-3 or TRBV12-4 and TRBJ2-5; unclear D gene. V gave up 6 bases and J gave up 7 bases, with 15 bases separating them. CDR3 size: 13 residues. The chain's CDR3 is CASRGLRPRTQYF. The DNA for the CDR3 is TGTGCCAGCAGAGGATTGAGGCCCAGGACCCAGTACTTC.

The sample holds many counts of this clonotype. The V gene is TRBV7-2, the J gene TRBJ1-6, with D hard to call. The germline V and J ends were trimmed by 1 base and 0 bases, with 7 bases remaining between them. The CDR3 is 16 amino acids. Germline CDR1 is SGHTA and CDR2 is FQGNSA. The CDR3: CASSLVMSSYNSPLHF. CDR3 bases: TGTGCCAGCAGCTTAGTAATGAGCTCCTATAATTCACCCCTCCACTTT.

The rearrangement uses TRBV7-9 and TRBJ1-5; D call uncertain. V was shortened by 5 bases and J by 4 bases, with 12 bases between the two germline ends. The CDR3 contains 14 residues. Germline CDR1 reads SEHNR; CDR2 reads FQNEAQ (reference sequence). CDR3 DNA: TGTGCCAGCAGCCCCGCCCTAGGGAATCAGCCCCAGCATTTT. Protein sequence: CASSPALGNQPQHF.

This clonotype was counted between two and nine times. The rearrangement uses TRBV30 and TRBJ1-4; no firm D call. CDR3 length: 12 amino acids. Trimming took 0 bases from V and 14 from J, leaving 13 bases between them. CDR1 is GTSNPN and CDR2 is SVGIG in the germline V gene (reference sequence). CDR3 sequence (DNA): TGTGCCTGGAGTGTAAAGGCTCTTGAGCTGTTTTTT. This codes for CAWSVKALELFF.

This chain connects TRBV5-1 to TRBJ1-1; the D is unclear. Trimming cost V 4 bases and J 2 bases, with 9 bases left between them. The CDR3 is made up of 13 amino acids. Looked up from germline, CDR1 is SGHRS and CDR2 is YFSETQ. CDR3 loop: CASSPVANTEAFF. The CDR3 DNA reads as TGCGCCAGCAGCCCCGTGGCTAACACTGAAGCTTTCTTT.

In this sample, this clonotype turned up a few times. The rearrangement uses TRBV6-1 and TRBJ1-1; D uncertain. Per germline, CDR1 MNHNS and CDR2 SASEGT. V dropped 7 bases and J dropped 1 base, with 16 bases sitting between them. This CDR3 comprises 15 residues. CDR3 loop: CASTLRGLRNTEAFF. For the CDR3, the DNA is TGTGCCAGCACCCTCCGCGGGCTCCGGAACACTGAAGCTTTCTTT.

The gene calls are TRBV12-5 and TRBJ2-7, with TRBD2 matching 8 bases. Germline CDR1 LGHNT, CDR2 FRNRAP. The V and J ends lost 0 bases and 0 bases, in that order; junction bases with no gene match: 10. This CDR3 contains 18 residues. The CDR3 nucleotides read TGTGCTAGTGGTTTGGTTTTAGCGGGGCAATCCCACTCCTACGAGCAGTACTTC. Encoded protein: CASGLVLAGQSHSYEQYF.

This clonotype was picked up a small number of times. The V gene is TRBV11-2, the J gene TRBJ2-1; the D is unclear. There are 12 residues in the CDR3. Germline V gene lookup returns CDR1 SGHAT and CDR2 FQNNGV. Trimming shortened V by 2 bases and J by 7 bases, and 6 bases separated the two germline ends. CDR3 loop: CASSLWVNEQFF. The DNA of the CDR3 is TGTGCCAGCAGCTTATGGGTGAATGAGCAGTTCTTC.

CDR3 protein: CASSHLTSGGPDTQYF. The DNA of the CDR3 is TGCGCCAGCAGCCATCTGACTAGCGGGGGTCCAGATACGCAGTATTTT. The genes are TRBV4-1 and TRBJ2-3; 12 nucleotides align to TRBD2. CDR3 length: 16 amino acids. The trim removed 3 bases at V and 4 bases at J, leaving 5 bases unmatched. The germline CDR1 and CDR2 sequences are MGHRA and YSYEKL.

This clonotype was detected only a few times. CDR3 sequence reads: CAWSLGGALNEQFF. Here the CDR3 DNA reads TGTGCCTGGAGCCTAGGGGGGGCCCTAAATGAGCAGTTCTTC. The chain links TRBV30 to TRBJ2-1; tentatively, D is TRBD2 (7 bases). Deletions cut 3 bases from V and 7 bases from J, with 16 bases between. From germline, CDR1 is GTSNPN and CDR2 SVGIG (reference sequence). The CDR3 is 14 residues long.

The V and J genes are TRBV4-3 and TRBJ2-3; a possible D gene is TRBD2 (6 bases). The CDR3 loop spans 14 amino acids. Trimming cost V 4 bases and J 5 bases, with 13 bases left between them. Germline V gene sequence: CDR1 LGHNA, CDR2 YSLEER. The CDR3 spells CASSLFARGDTQYF. DNA for the CDR3: TGCGCCAGCAGCCTATTTGCGCGGGGAGATACGCAGTATTTT.

The table lists this clonotype with a few counts. The chain joins TRBV5-1 to TRBJ2-5; TRBD2 aligns across 11 bases. V lost 1 base and J lost 4; bases outside the gene matches: 9. The CDR3 spans 17 residues. From germline, CDR1 is SGHRS and CDR2 YFSETQ. This chain's CDR3 is CASSLRQTSGGLETQYF. CDR3 nucleotide sequence: TGCGCCAGCAGCTTGAGACAAACTAGCGGGGGTCTAGAGACCCAGTACTTC.

There are a few counts of this clonotype. The chain is built from TRBV5-1 and TRBJ2-5; TRBD2 aligns across 8 bases. This CDR3 contains 14 residues. V was pared by 5 bases and J by 5 bases, with 8 bases of the junction left unmatched. In germline, CDR1 is SGHRS, CDR2 YFSETQ. The CDR3 sequence: CASRPGGAGETQYF. The CDR3 bases are TGCGCCAGCAGGCCGGGAGGGGCCGGTGAGACCCAGTACTTC.